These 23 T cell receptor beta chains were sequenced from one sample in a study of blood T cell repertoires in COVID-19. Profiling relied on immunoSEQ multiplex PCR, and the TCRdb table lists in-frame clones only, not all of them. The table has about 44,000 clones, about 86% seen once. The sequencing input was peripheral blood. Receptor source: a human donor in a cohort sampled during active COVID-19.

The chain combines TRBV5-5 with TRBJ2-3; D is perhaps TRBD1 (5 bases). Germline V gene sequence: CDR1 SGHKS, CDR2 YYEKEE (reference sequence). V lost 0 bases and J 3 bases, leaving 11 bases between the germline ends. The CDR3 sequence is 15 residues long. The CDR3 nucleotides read TGTGCCAGCAGCTTGGCCAGGGAAGGGACAGATACGCAGTATTTT. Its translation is CASSLAREGTDTQYF.

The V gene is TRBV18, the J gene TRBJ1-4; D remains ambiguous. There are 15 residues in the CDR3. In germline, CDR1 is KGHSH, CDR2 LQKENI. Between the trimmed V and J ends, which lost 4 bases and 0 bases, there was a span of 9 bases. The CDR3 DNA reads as TGTGCCAGCTCACAGACACATGCAACTAATGAAAAACTGTTTTTT. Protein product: CASSQTHATNEKLFF.

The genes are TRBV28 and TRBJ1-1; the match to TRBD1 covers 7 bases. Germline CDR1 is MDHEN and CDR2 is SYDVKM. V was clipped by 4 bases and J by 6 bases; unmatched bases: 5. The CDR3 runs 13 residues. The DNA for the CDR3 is TGTGCCAGCAGTTCCAGGGGGGAGTCTGAAGCTTTCTTT. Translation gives CASSSRGESEAFF.

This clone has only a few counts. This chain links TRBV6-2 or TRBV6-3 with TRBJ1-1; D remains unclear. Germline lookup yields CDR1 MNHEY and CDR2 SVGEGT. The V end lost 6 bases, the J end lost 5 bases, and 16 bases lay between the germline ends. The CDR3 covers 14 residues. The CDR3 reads CASSSEQVGTEAFF. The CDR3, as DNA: TGTGCCAGCAGCTCCGAGCAGGTCGGAACTGAAGCTTTCTTT.

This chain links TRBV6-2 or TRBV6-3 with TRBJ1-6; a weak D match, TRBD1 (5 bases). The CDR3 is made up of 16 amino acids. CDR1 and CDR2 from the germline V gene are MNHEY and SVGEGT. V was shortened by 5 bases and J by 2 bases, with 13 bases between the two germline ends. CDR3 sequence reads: CASSDTPTAYNSPLHF. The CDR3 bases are TGTGCCAGCAGTGATACTCCGACAGCCTATAATTCACCCCTCCACTTT.

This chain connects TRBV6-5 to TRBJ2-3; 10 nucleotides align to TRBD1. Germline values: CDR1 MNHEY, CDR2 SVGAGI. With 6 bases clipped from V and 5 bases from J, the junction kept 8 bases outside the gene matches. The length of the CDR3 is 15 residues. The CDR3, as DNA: TGTGCCAGCAGGGGGGACAGGGGAGCGGGAGATACGCAGTATTTT. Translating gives CASRGDRGAGDTQYF.

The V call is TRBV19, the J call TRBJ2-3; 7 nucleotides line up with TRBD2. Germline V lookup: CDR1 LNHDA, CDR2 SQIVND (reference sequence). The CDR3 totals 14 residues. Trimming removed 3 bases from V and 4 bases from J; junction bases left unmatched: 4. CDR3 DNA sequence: TGTGCCAGTAGTATCCGGGGAGGGGCAGATACGCAGTATTTT. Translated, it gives CASSIRGGADTQYF. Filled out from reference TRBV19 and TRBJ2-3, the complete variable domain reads DGGITQSPKYLFRKEGQNVTLSCEQNLNHDAMYWYRQDPGQGLRLIYYSQIVNDFQKGDIAEGYSVSREKKESFPLTVTSAQKNPTAFYLCASSIRGGADTQYFGPGTRLTVL.

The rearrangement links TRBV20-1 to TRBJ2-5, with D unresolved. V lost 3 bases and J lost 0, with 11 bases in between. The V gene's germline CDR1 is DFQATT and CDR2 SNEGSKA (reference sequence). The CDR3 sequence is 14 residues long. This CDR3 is CSASTARYQETQYF. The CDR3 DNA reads TGCAGTGCTAGTACAGCCCGGTACCAAGAGACCCAGTACTTC.

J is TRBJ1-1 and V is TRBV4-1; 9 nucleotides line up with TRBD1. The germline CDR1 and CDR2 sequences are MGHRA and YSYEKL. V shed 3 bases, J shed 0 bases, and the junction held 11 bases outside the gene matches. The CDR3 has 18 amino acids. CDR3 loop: CASSQDGTRTGVNTEAFF. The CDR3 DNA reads TGCGCCAGCAGCCAGGATGGGACAAGGACAGGGGTGAACACTGAAGCTTTCTTT.

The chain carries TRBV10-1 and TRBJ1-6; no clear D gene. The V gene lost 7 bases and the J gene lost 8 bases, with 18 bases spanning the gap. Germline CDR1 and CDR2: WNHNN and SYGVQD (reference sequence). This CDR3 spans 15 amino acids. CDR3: CASTLTSEVDSPLHF. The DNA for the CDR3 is TGCGCCAGCACCCTAACCAGTGAGGTGGATTCACCCCTCCACTTT.

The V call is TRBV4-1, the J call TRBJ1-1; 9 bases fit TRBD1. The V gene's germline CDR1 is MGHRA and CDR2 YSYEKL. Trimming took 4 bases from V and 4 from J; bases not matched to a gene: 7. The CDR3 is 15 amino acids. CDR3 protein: CASSPRDRVFTEAFF. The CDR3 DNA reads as TGCGCCAGCAGCCCTCGGGACAGGGTATTCACTGAAGCTTTCTTT.

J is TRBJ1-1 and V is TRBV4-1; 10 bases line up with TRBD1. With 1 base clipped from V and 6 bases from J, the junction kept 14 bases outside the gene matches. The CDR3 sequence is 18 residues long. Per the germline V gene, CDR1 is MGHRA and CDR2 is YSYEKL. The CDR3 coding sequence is TGCGCCAGCAGCCAAGCGGTCCCCGGGACAGGGGATCGGCCTGAAGCTTTCTTT. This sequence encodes CASSQAVPGTGDRPEAFF.

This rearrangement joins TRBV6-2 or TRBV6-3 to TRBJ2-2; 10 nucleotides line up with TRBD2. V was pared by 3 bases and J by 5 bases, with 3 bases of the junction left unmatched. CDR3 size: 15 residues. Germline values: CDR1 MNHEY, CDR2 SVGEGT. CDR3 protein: CASSYLAGVTGELFF. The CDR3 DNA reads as TGTGCCAGCAGTTATCTAGCGGGGGTGACCGGGGAGCTGTTTTTT.

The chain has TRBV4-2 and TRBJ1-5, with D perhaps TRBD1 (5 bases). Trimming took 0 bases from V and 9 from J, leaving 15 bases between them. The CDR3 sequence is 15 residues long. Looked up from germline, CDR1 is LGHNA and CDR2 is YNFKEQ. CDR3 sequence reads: CASSQDSQGRRPQHF. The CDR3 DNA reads TGTGCCAGCAGCCAAGATAGTCAGGGTAGACGGCCCCAGCATTTT.

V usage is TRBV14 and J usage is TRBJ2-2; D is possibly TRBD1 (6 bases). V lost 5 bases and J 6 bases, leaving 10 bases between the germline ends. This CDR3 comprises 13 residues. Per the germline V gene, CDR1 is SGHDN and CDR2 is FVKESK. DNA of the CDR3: TGTGCCAGCAGCGAACAGGGAGCCGGGGAGCTGTTTTTT. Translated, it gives CASSEQGAGELFF.

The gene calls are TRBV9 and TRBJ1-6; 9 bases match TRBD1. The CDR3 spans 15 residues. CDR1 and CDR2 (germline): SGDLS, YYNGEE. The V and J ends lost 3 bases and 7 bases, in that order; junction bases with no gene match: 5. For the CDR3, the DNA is TGTGCCAGCAGCGGTGGGGACAGGGCCAATTCACCCCTCCACTTT. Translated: CASSGGDRANSPLHF.

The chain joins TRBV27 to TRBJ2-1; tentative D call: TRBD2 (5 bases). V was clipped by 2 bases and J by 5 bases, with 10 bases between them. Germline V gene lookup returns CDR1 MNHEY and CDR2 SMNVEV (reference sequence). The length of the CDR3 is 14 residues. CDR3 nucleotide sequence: TGTGCCAGCAGTTTAGGGAGCGCTAACAATGAGCAGTTCTTC. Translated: CASSLGSANNEQFF.

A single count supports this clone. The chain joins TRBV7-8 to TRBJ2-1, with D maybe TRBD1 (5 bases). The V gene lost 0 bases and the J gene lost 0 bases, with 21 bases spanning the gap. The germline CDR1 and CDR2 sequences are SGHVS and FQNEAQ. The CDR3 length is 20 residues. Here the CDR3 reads CASSLARSLRADYSYNEQFF. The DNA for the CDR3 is TGTGCCAGCAGCTTAGCGCGGTCCCTCAGGGCGGATTACTCCTACAATGAGCAGTTCTTC.

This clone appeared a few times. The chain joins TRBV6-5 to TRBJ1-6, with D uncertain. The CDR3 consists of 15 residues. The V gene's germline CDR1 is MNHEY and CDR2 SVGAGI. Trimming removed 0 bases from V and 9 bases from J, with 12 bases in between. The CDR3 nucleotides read TGTGCCAGCAGTTACTCTCGTTTATCCTCTTCACCCCTCCACTTT. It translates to CASSYSRLSSSPLHF.

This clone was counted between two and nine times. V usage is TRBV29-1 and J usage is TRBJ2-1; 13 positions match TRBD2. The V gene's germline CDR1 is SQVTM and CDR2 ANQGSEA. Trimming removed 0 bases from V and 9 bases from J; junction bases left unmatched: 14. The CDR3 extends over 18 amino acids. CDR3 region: CSVEDLRTTSGGYGEQFF. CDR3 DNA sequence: TGCAGCGTTGAAGATCTGCGGACGACTAGCGGGGGGTATGGTGAGCAGTTCTTC.

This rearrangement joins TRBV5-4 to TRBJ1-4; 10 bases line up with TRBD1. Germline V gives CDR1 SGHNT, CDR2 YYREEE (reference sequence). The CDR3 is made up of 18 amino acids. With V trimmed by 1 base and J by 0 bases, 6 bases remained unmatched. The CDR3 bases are TGTGCCAGCAGCTTGTGGGACAGGGGCACCTCAACTAATGAAAAACTGTTTTTT. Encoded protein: CASSLWDRGTSTNEKLFF.

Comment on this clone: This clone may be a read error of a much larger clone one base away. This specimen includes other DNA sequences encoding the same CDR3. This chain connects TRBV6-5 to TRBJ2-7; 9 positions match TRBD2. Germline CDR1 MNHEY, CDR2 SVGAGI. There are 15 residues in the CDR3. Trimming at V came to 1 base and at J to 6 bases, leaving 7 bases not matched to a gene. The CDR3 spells CASSYYRGGAGEQYV. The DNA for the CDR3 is TGTGCCAGCAGTTACTATCGCGGGGGGGCGGGCGAGCAGTACGTC.

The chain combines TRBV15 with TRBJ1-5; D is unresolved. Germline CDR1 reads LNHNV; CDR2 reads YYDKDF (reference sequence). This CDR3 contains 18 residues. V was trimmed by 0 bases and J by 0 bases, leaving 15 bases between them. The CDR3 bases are TGTGCCACCAGCAGAGATCGGGTAGTCGCATATAGCAATCAGCCCCAGCATTTT. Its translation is CATSRDRVVAYSNQPQHF.